The 8 T cell receptor beta chains below come from one sample, sequenced in a study of blood T cell repertoires in COVID-19. Clones were sequenced by immunoSEQ multiplex PCR, and TCRdb holds only the in-frame ones, with some missing. Altogether approximately 190,000 clones are present, about 82% being singletons, with the ten largest covering around 5.2%. The sample comprised peripheral blood. Receptors originate from a young woman with acute or convalescent COVID-19.

V is TRBV7-2 and J is TRBJ2-7, with unresolved D. Germline CDR1 is SGHTA and CDR2 is FQGNSA. This CDR3 has 14 residues. V was clipped by 5 bases and J by 4 bases, with 15 bases between them. CDR3 region: CASSPGSELYEQYF. The CDR3 DNA reads as TGTGCCAGCAGCCCCGGGTCTGAACTTTACGAGCAGTACTTC.

This clone was seen a handful of times. J is TRBJ2-7 and V is TRBV6-5; D is ambiguous. This CDR3 spans 13 amino acids. Germline V gives CDR1 MNHEY, CDR2 SVGAGI. V was pared by 6 bases and J by 0 bases, with 9 bases between. This CDR3 reads CASRGQASYEQYF. In DNA, the CDR3 is TGTGCCAGCAGAGGCCAGGCCTCCTACGAGCAGTACTTC.

V usage is TRBV5-4 and J usage is TRBJ2-7; D might be TRBD1 (6 bases). Germline V gene sequence: CDR1 SGHNT, CDR2 YYREEE (reference sequence). The germline V and J ends were trimmed by 4 bases and 6 bases, with 11 bases remaining between them. The CDR3 contains 12 residues. CDR3: CASSGRTAEQYF. In DNA form, the CDR3 reads TGTGCCAGCAGCGGTCGGACAGCCGAGCAGTACTTC.

V gene TRBV27 combines with J gene TRBJ2-6; 7 positions agree with TRBD1. J was trimmed by 0 bases and V by 2 bases; bases with no gene match: 7. Germline V lookup: CDR1 MNHEY, CDR2 SMNVEV (reference sequence). The CDR3 has 18 residues. This CDR3 is CASSLRGLPSSGANVLTF. The CDR3 DNA follows: TGTGCCAGCAGTTTAAGGGGGCTTCCCTCCTCTGGGGCCAACGTCCTGACTTTC.

This chain connects TRBV4-3 to TRBJ2-1; TRBD1 aligns across 9 bases. The germline V gene has CDR1 LGHNA and CDR2 YSLEER. The CDR3 contains 15 residues. V was clipped by 1 base and J by 3 bases; unmatched bases: 1. CDR3 coding DNA: TGCGCCAGCAGCCAAGGGACAGGGGTCTACAATGAGCAGTTCTTC. It codes for CASSQGTGVYNEQFF.

The J gene is TRBJ2-7, the V gene TRBV14; TRBD2 matches 9 bases. Germline assignment: CDR1 SGHDN and CDR2 FVKESK. The CDR3 is 16 residues long. V shed 0 bases, J shed 7 bases, and the junction held 10 bases outside the gene matches. CDR3 protein: CASSQEAGGSPSEQYF. The CDR3 coding sequence is TGTGCCAGCAGCCAAGAGGCGGGAGGGAGCCCTAGTGAGCAGTACTTC.

The gene calls are TRBV7-8 and TRBJ1-2; D gene unclear. The CDR3 has 19 amino acids. Between the trimmed V and J ends, which lost 1 base and 2 bases, there was a span of 23 bases. CDR1 is SGHVS and CDR2 is FQNEAQ in the germline V gene. CDR3 nucleotide sequence: TGTGCCAGCAGCTTAGGCGACCTCGGTGGGATGGAGGCGAACTATGGCTACACCTTC. The encoded protein is CASSLGDLGGMEANYGYTF. Looking up the rest from reference TRBV7-8 and TRBJ1-2 gives the full variable domain: GAGVSQSPRYKVAKRGQDVALRCDPISGHVSLFWYQQALGQGPEFLTYFQNEAQLDKSGLPSDRFFAERPEGSVSTLKIQRTQQEDSAVYLCASSLGDLGGMEANYGYTFGSGTRLTVV.

V gene TRBV18 combines with J gene TRBJ1-4, with 10 bases fitting TRBD1. The CDR3 has 14 amino acids. CDR1 and CDR2 from the germline V gene are KGHSH and LQKENI. Germline trimming cut 4 bases from V and 8 bases from J; bases unmatched to any gene: 4. CDR3 sequence reads: CASSRGQGEEKLFF. The CDR3 DNA sequence: TGTGCCAGCTCACGAGGACAGGGGGAGGAAAAACTGTTTTTT.